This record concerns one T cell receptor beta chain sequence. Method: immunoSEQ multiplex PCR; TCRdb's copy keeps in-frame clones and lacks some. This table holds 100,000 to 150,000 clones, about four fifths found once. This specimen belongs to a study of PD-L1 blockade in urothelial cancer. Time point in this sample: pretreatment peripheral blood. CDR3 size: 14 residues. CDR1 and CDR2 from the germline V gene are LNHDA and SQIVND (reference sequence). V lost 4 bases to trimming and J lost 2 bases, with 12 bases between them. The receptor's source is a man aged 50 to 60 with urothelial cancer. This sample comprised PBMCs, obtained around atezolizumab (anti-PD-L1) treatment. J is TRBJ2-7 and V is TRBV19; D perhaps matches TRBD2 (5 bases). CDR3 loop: CASSTTGRTYEQYF. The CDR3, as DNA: TGTGCCAGTAGTACCACGGGGAGAACCTACGAGCAGTACTTC.